Listed below are T cell receptor beta chains from one sample, sequenced in a study of T cells in Graves' hyperthyroidism and ophthalmopathy. MiXCR was run by TCRdb on the multiplex PCR reads, yielding one entry per CDR3 protein. The data contain approximately 640,000 distinct CDR3 sequences, 17% of them singletons. Sequencing was performed on blood. The origin of the receptors is a man over 45 with Graves' hyperthyroidism. CDR3s include the opening cysteine and the closing phenylalanine or tryptophan. Fields, in order: CDR3 DNA, CDR3 protein, J gene, D gene, V gene, clone size. The D gene is left open where the match is weak. A clone size is listed for some rows: how often the clone was seen (once, few, many), or a class if it is expanded.

CDR3 DNA: TGTGCCAGCCTCGCCGGTATAGGCTACGAGCAGTACTTC
CDR3 protein: CASLAGIGYEQYF
J gene: TRBJ2-7
D gene: -
V gene: TRBV28
clone size: -

CDR3 DNA: TGTGCCAGCAGTTCTCCGGGACCGAGCCAAGAGACCCAGTACTTC
CDR3 protein: CASSSPGPSQETQYF
J gene: TRBJ2-5
D gene: -
V gene: TRBV28
clone size: many

CDR3 DNA: TGTGCCAGCAGTTTGATCCCTTGGGGACAGAATTCCGAAAAACTGTTTTTT
CDR3 protein: CASSLIPWGQNSEKLFF
J gene: TRBJ1-4
D gene: TRBD1
V gene: TRBV27
clone size: many

CDR3 DNA: TGCAGTGCCCCGGGGAGCGGGAGCTTTTTGGCTTACAATGAGCAGTTCTTC
CDR3 protein: CSAPGSGSFLAYNEQFF
J gene: TRBJ2-1
D gene: TRBD2
V gene: TRBV20-1
clone size: few

CDR3 DNA: TGTGCCAGCAACTCAGGGTCCGCCACCGGGGAGCTGTTTTTT
CDR3 protein: CASNSGSATGELFF
J gene: TRBJ2-2
D gene: -
V gene: TRBV6-1
clone size: few

CDR3 DNA: TGCAGTGCTAGCACCGGGCTTGAAACCGGCTATGGCTACACCTTC
CDR3 protein: CSASTGLETGYGYTF
J gene: TRBJ1-2
D gene: -
V gene: TRBV20-1
clone size: -

CDR3 DNA: TGTGCCAGCAGTGCTTGGGACCCGCCGGCACATTTT
CDR3 protein: CASSAWDPPAHF
J gene: TRBJ1-5
D gene: -
V gene: TRBV2
clone size: many

CDR3 DNA: TGTGCCAGCAGCTCTTGGACACCCGAAGCTTTCTTT
CDR3 protein: CASSSWTPEAFF
J gene: TRBJ1-1
D gene: -
V gene: TRBV11-1
clone size: few

CDR3 DNA: TGTGCCAGCAGCTTAGGTATACTAGGAGATACGCAGTATTTT
CDR3 protein: CASSLGILGDTQYF
J gene: TRBJ2-3
D gene: -
V gene: TRBV7-2
clone size: many

CDR3 DNA: TGTGCCAGCAGTCGCGGACTAGCGGGAGGGCCCACAGATACGCAGTATTTT
CDR3 protein: CASSRGLAGGPTDTQYF
J gene: TRBJ2-3
D gene: TRBD2
V gene: TRBV6-2/TRBV6-3
clone size: -

CDR3 DNA: TGTGCTACTGAGGGGGGAGGGTACGAGCAGTACTTC
CDR3 protein: CATEGGGYEQYF
J gene: TRBJ2-7
D gene: -
V gene: TRBV28
clone size: many

CDR3 DNA: TGTGCCAGCAGTTACTTTGTCGGAGCCTACGAGCAGTACTTC
CDR3 protein: CASSYFVGAYEQYF
J gene: TRBJ2-7
D gene: -
V gene: TRBV6-6
clone size: many

CDR3 DNA: TGTGCCAGCAGAGGACAGGAGAACTACGAGCAGTACTTC
CDR3 protein: CASRGQENYEQYF
J gene: TRBJ2-7
D gene: TRBD1
V gene: TRBV27
clone size: few

CDR3 DNA: TGTGCCACCCGACCAGGATCCTATAATTCACCCCTCCACTTT
CDR3 protein: CATRPGSYNSPLHF
J gene: TRBJ1-6
D gene: -
V gene: TRBV2
clone size: many

CDR3 DNA: TGCGCCAGCAGCTTGGCCGGAACGGCCCCTAGGGGTGAGCAGTTCTTC
CDR3 protein: CASSLAGTAPRGEQFF
J gene: TRBJ2-1
D gene: -
V gene: TRBV5-1
clone size: -

CDR3 DNA: TGTGCCAGCTCACTAACCGGACAGGGTGGTACAGATACGCAGTATTTT
CDR3 protein: CASSLTGQGGTDTQYF
J gene: TRBJ2-3
D gene: TRBD1
V gene: TRBV18
clone size: few

CDR3 DNA: TGCAGCGTTGAAACGAGGGGTGAAGGGGTCCACGAGCAGTACTTC
CDR3 protein: CSVETRGEGVHEQYF
J gene: TRBJ2-7
D gene: -
V gene: TRBV29-1
clone size: few

CDR3 DNA: TGTGCCAGCAGCTTGGGGACTAGCGGGAGGGAGTATTTT
CDR3 protein: CASSLGTSGREYF
J gene: TRBJ2-3
D gene: TRBD2
V gene: TRBV7-9
clone size: -

CDR3 DNA: TGTGCCAGCTCACCAATGGACAGTTTTACCTATGGCTACACCTTC
CDR3 protein: CASSPMDSFTYGYTF
J gene: TRBJ1-2
D gene: -
V gene: TRBV18
clone size: few

CDR3 DNA: TGCGCCAGCAGCTTGGATCTGGGTGGAGGTGAGCAGTTCTTC
CDR3 protein: CASSLDLGGGEQFF
J gene: TRBJ2-1
D gene: -
V gene: TRBV5-1
clone size: many

CDR3 DNA: TGTGCCAGCAAAACTAGCCTCTCCTACGAGCAGTACTTC
CDR3 protein: CASKTSLSYEQYF
J gene: TRBJ2-7
D gene: -
V gene: TRBV24-1
clone size: once

CDR3 DNA: TGTGCCAGCAGCGTAGGGAGCCCGAACACTGAAGCTTTCTTT
CDR3 protein: CASSVGSPNTEAFF
J gene: TRBJ1-1
D gene: -
V gene: TRBV9
clone size: -

CDR3 DNA: TGTGCCAGCAGTTTAATCCCAGGGGCCATACTGGCTGGCTACACCTTC
CDR3 protein: CASSLIPGAILAGYTF
J gene: TRBJ1-2
D gene: -
V gene: TRBV27
clone size: -

CDR3 DNA: TGTGCCTGGAGTCGGCGCGATGCGAACACCGGGGAGCTGTTTTTT
CDR3 protein: CAWSRRDANTGELFF
J gene: TRBJ2-2
D gene: -
V gene: TRBV30
clone size: many

CDR3 DNA: TGTGCCTGGTTATGGGGGGGCACTGAAGCTTTCTTT
CDR3 protein: CAWLWGGTEAFF
J gene: TRBJ1-1
D gene: -
V gene: TRBV30
clone size: many

CDR3 DNA: TGCAGTGCTAGAGATTGGGAGGACAGACCCTACAATGAGCAGTTCTTC
CDR3 protein: CSARDWEDRPYNEQFF
J gene: TRBJ2-1
D gene: -
V gene: TRBV20-1
clone size: -

CDR3 DNA: TGCAGTGCCAGGTCCCCGGGAGGGCCAGGTGAGCAGTTCTTC
CDR3 protein: CSARSPGGPGEQFF
J gene: TRBJ2-1
D gene: TRBD2
V gene: TRBV20-1
clone size: -

CDR3 DNA: TGTGCCAGCAGTCCAGGGACAGTAGGCACTGAAGCTTTCTTT
CDR3 protein: CASSPGTVGTEAFF
J gene: TRBJ1-1
D gene: TRBD1
V gene: TRBV27
clone size: many

CDR3 DNA: TGCGCCAGCAGCTTACTAGCGGGAGGGCCGAGCAATGAGCAGTTCTTC
CDR3 protein: CASSLLAGGPSNEQFF
J gene: TRBJ2-1
D gene: TRBD2
V gene: TRBV5-1
clone size: few

CDR3 DNA: TGTGCCAGCAGCTCGCGGTGGGGGGAAAGCGAGCAGTACTTC
CDR3 protein: CASSSRWGESEQYF
J gene: TRBJ2-7
D gene: -
V gene: TRBV6-1
clone size: -

CDR3 DNA: TGTGCCACCAGCAGAGATCGGGCTAGCCCCGCATTAGGAGAGCAGTACTTC
CDR3 protein: CATSRDRASPALGEQYF
J gene: TRBJ2-7
D gene: -
V gene: TRBV15
clone size: many

CDR3 DNA: TGTGCCAGCAGTTACTCTAGATCCGGGCTAGCGGACTACAATGAGCAGTTCTTC
CDR3 protein: CASSYSRSGLADYNEQFF
J gene: TRBJ2-1
D gene: TRBD2
V gene: TRBV6-1
clone size: few

CDR3 DNA: TGTGCCTGGAGTGGGGCCTCTGAAGCTTTCTTT
CDR3 protein: CAWSGASEAFF
J gene: TRBJ1-1
D gene: -
V gene: TRBV30
clone size: many

CDR3 DNA: TGTGCCAGTAGTATGATTGAGAGGGGTAGTGAGCAGTTCTTC
CDR3 protein: CASSMIERGSEQFF
J gene: TRBJ2-1
D gene: -
V gene: TRBV19
clone size: few

CDR3 DNA: TGTGCCAGCAGCTTGGCAGGGCCTATGGGTGACGAGCAGTACTTC
CDR3 protein: CASSLAGPMGDEQYF
J gene: TRBJ2-7
D gene: -
V gene: TRBV5-4
clone size: few

CDR3 DNA: TGTGCCAGCAGTGACCCAGGGGATAACACCGGGGAGCTGTTTTTT
CDR3 protein: CASSDPGDNTGELFF
J gene: TRBJ2-2
D gene: -
V gene: TRBV2
clone size: few

CDR3 DNA: TGTGCCAGCAGCTCAACTGGGCGGGCGCATGGCTACACCTTC
CDR3 protein: CASSSTGRAHGYTF
J gene: TRBJ1-2
D gene: -
V gene: TRBV7-9
clone size: -

CDR3 DNA: TGTGCCAGCAGCTTGTGGGGGGCCGTGGAGACCCAGTACTTC
CDR3 protein: CASSLWGAVETQYF
J gene: TRBJ2-5
D gene: -
V gene: TRBV5-5
clone size: -

CDR3 DNA: TGTGCCAGCAGCCCTCCGACAGGGCAAGAGACCCAGTACTTC
CDR3 protein: CASSPPTGQETQYF
J gene: TRBJ2-5
D gene: TRBD1
V gene: TRBV18
clone size: many

CDR3 DNA: TGTGCCAGCAGCTTAACTAGCAGAGAGACCCAGTACTTC
CDR3 protein: CASSLTSRETQYF
J gene: TRBJ2-5
D gene: -
V gene: TRBV7-3
clone size: many